The 30 T cell receptor beta chains below all came from one sample that was sequenced in a study of blood T cell repertoires in COVID-19. Sequenced by immunoSEQ multiplex PCR; TCRdb stores in-frame clones only, minus some. Altogether about 140,000 clones are present, approximately 84% being singletons, with the ten largest covering roughly 3.4%. The sample taken for sequencing was PBMCs or T cells enriched from blood (not recorded which). The receptors shown here come from a woman in her forties or fifties with acute COVID-19.

The chain recombines TRBV7-3 with TRBJ2-1, with D perhaps TRBD2 (6 bases). The V gene's germline CDR1 is SGHTA and CDR2 FQGTGA. Trimming took 6 bases from V and 0 from J, leaving 21 bases between them. This CDR3 region has 18 residues. The DNA for the CDR3 is TGTGCCAGCAGTCACCTTTATGGTAGCGGAAGCTCCTACAATGAGCAGTTCTTC. It is translated as CASSHLYGSGSSYNEQFF.

The chain recombines TRBV7-2 with TRBJ1-5; TRBD1 agrees at 7 bases. Germline V gene data show CDR1 as SGHTA and CDR2 as FQGNSA. J was trimmed by 7 bases and V by 11 bases; bases with no gene match: 11. The CDR3 has 13 amino acids. DNA for the CDR3: TGTGCCTCGTCAGGGGGGTTGGGACAGCCCCAGCATTTT. Protein product: CASSGGLGQPQHF.

The chain couples TRBV30 to TRBJ2-1; TRBD2 is a possible D gene (5 bases). V lost 4 bases to trimming and J lost 4 bases, with 14 bases between them. Germline assignment: CDR1 GTSNPN and CDR2 SVGIG (reference sequence). CDR3 length: 14 amino acids. The CDR3 sequence is CAWIPGLQYNEQFF. CDR3 nucleotide sequence: TGTGCCTGGATTCCCGGACTTCAGTACAATGAGCAGTTCTTC.

V and J are TRBV7-2 and TRBJ2-5; a possible D gene is TRBD1 (5 bases). V was trimmed by 1 base and J by 4 bases, leaving 16 bases between them. The CDR3 runs 16 residues. Germline values: CDR1 SGHTA, CDR2 FQGNSA. The CDR3 loop is CASSLGLLGRRETQYF. CDR3 DNA sequence: TGTGCCAGCAGCTTAGGGTTGCTGGGGCGACGAGAGACCCAGTACTTC.

This chain joins TRBV19 and TRBJ2-2; tentative D call: TRBD2 (5 bases). The CDR3 covers 12 residues. Trimming cost V 5 bases and J 14 bases, with 15 bases left between them. CDR1 is LNHDA and CDR2 is SQIVND in the germline V gene (reference sequence). The CDR3 nucleotides are TGTGCCAGTAGTCCTCGGACTGGGGTCCTGTTTTTT. This codes for CASSPRTGVLFF. Together with reference TRBV19 and TRBJ2-2, the CDR3 gives the full variable domain: DGGITQSPKYLFRKEGQNVTLSCEQNLNHDAMYWYRQDPGQGLRLIYYSQIVNDFQKGDIAEGYSVSREKKESFPLTVTSAQKNPTAFYLCASSPRTGVLFFGEGSRLTVL.

The rearrangement joins TRBV28 to TRBJ2-1; TRBD2 matches at 11 bases. CDR3 length equals 20 residues. V lost 3 bases, J lost 7 bases, and 20 bases stayed unmatched. CDR1 and CDR2 (germline): MDHEN, SYDVKM. In DNA form, the CDR3 reads TGTGCCAGCAGTTTGAACCAGGGGAGAATAGCGGGAGGGCCGGAAAATGAGCAGTTCTTC. It encodes CASSLNQGRIAGGPENEQFF.

The V call is TRBV18, the J call TRBJ1-2; D unresolved. V was cut by 4 bases and J by 8 bases, with 20 bases left in between. Germline V gene data show CDR1 as KGHSH and CDR2 as LQKENI. CDR3 size: 15 residues. The CDR3 coding sequence is TGTGCCAGCTCACGCGACACGGATGACCTCCAAGGCTACACCTTC. Its protein product is CASSRDTDDLQGYTF. The full variable domain, its missing parts supplied by reference TRBV18 and TRBJ1-2, is NAGVMQNPRHLVRRRGQEARLRCSPMKGHSHVYWYRQLPEEGLKFMVYLQKENIIDESGMPKERFSAEFPKEGPSILRIQQVVRGDSAAYFCASSRDTDDLQGYTFGSGTRLTVV.

This rearrangement joins TRBV12-3 or TRBV12-4 to TRBJ1-2; D unclear. The CDR3 has 11 residues. V lost 3 bases and J lost 13, with 12 bases in between. The CDR3 reads CASSFGSMVTF. CDR3 in DNA: TGTGCCAGCAGTTTCGGTTCCATGGTCACCTTC.

The chain carries TRBV15 and TRBJ1-4; D uncertain. CDR3 size: 15 residues. CDR1 is LNHNV, CDR2 YYDKDF, per germline (reference sequence). V lost 0 bases to trimming and J lost 8 bases, with 13 bases between them. CDR3 residues: CATSRDRGFGEKLFF. The CDR3 bases are TGTGCCACCAGCAGAGATAGAGGGTTTGGCGAAAAACTGTTTTTT. Combining the CDR3 with reference TRBV15 and TRBJ1-4 gives the whole variable domain DAMVIQNPRYQVTQFGKPVTLSCSQTLNHNVMYWYQQKSSQAPKLLFHYYDKDFNNEADTPDNFQSRRPNTSFCFLDIRSPGLGDTAMYLCATSRDRGFGEKLFFGSGTQLSVL.

The rearrangement joins TRBV9 to TRBJ2-2, with TRBD2 matching 9 bases. This CDR3 spans 18 amino acids. V gave up 0 bases and J gave up 6 bases; unmatched junction bases: 12. Germline V lookup: CDR1 SGDLS, CDR2 YYNGEE. In DNA form, the CDR3 reads TGTGCCAGCAGCGTAGGCCCCGGTAGCGGGAGCCTTGCCGGGGAGCTGTTTTTT. It is translated as CASSVGPGSGSLAGELFF.

CDR3 coding DNA: TGTGCCAGCAGCCAACTAGCGGGAGTTTCGGATACGCAGTATTTT. Protein: CASSQLAGVSDTQYF. This sequence joins TRBV14 and TRBJ2-3; 10 bases are a match to TRBD2. The V gene end was trimmed by 2 bases and the J gene end by 6 bases; junction bases not matched to a gene: 5. Germline V lookup: CDR1 SGHDN, CDR2 FVKESK. This CDR3 comprises 15 residues.

The V call is TRBV2, the J call TRBJ2-1; D uncertain. Trimming removed 1 base at V and 5 bases at J, with 6 bases between. CDR3 length equals 13 residues. The germline CDR1 and CDR2 sequences are SNHLY and FYNNEI. CDR3 DNA sequence: TGTGCCAGCAGTGAAGGCACAGACAATGAGCAGTTCTTC. It encodes CASSEGTDNEQFF.

The rearrangement links TRBV5-1 to TRBJ2-1, with 7 bases matching TRBD2. This CDR3 is built from 16 residues. V lost 2 bases, J lost 0 bases, and 5 bases stayed unmatched. Germline values: CDR1 SGHRS, CDR2 YFSETQ. The CDR3 nucleotides read TGCGCCAGCAGCTTCGCTAGCGGAACCTCCTACAATGAGCAGTTCTTC. Protein product: CASSFASGTSYNEQFF.

The CDR3 sequence: CASSARQGAYEQYF. The CDR3 nucleotides read TGTGCCAGCAGCGCCCGACAGGGAGCCTACGAGCAGTACTTC. The V and J genes are TRBV9 and TRBJ2-7; 7 positions match TRBD1. With 3 bases clipped from V and 2 bases from J, the junction kept 5 bases outside the gene matches. This CDR3 comprises 14 residues. Germline V lookup: CDR1 SGDLS, CDR2 YYNGEE.

This sequence joins TRBV12-3 or TRBV12-4 and TRBJ1-5; no definite D call. There are 13 residues in the CDR3. Trimming took off 2 bases at V and 4 bases at J, with 6 bases between the two ends. The CDR3 DNA reads as TGTGCCAGCAGTTTAACAGAGAATCAGCCCCAGCATTTT. Protein sequence: CASSLTENQPQHF.

The chain couples TRBV27 to TRBJ2-7; D possibly corresponds to TRBD1 (6 bases). The CDR3 extends over 14 amino acids. In germline, CDR1 is MNHEY, CDR2 SMNVEV (reference sequence). The V gene lost 5 bases and the J gene lost 0 bases, with 11 bases spanning the gap. CDR3 residues: CASSPSDSSYEQYF. The CDR3, as DNA: TGTGCCAGCAGTCCCTCGGACAGCTCCTACGAGCAGTACTTC.

This chain joins TRBV7-2 and TRBJ2-5; D possibly corresponds to TRBD2 (6 bases). The CDR3 loop spans 15 amino acids. The V and J ends lost 1 base and 6 bases respectively, with 15 bases between them. Germline CDR1 SGHTA, CDR2 FQGNSA. The CDR3 DNA reads as TGTGCCAGCAGCTTAGGCGGGACCACCTCGAAGACCCAGTACTTC. Protein product: CASSLGGTTSKTQYF.

The chain joins TRBV2 to TRBJ2-3, with D possibly being TRBD1 (5 bases). V lost 2 bases and J lost 1, with 10 bases in between. In germline, CDR1 is SNHLY, CDR2 FYNNEI. The CDR3 covers 15 residues. The DNA of the CDR3 is TGTGCCAGCAGTGAACCAGACAGTGGCACAGATACGCAGTATTTT. This encodes CASSEPDSGTDTQYF.

With regard to this clone: The junction differs from germline at one of its ends, possibly a read error. V usage is TRBV6-2 or TRBV6-3 and J usage is TRBJ1-5; TRBD1 matches 8 bases. This CDR3 has 15 amino acids. The germline CDR1 and CDR2 sequences are MNHEY and SVGEGT. CDR3 nucleotide sequence: TGTGCCAGCAGTTACTCCAATGACCGACCCGGGACAGGTAGTTTT. Its protein product is CASSYSNDRPGTGSF.

The rearrangement links TRBV4-1 to TRBJ1-2; D is ambiguous. CDR1 is MGHRA and CDR2 is YSYEKL in the germline V gene. This CDR3 is built from 15 residues. The germline V and J ends were trimmed by 1 base and 2 bases, with 11 bases remaining between them. The CDR3 nucleotides read TGCGCCAGCAGCCAAGGGGTCGCAGCGAACTATGGCTACACCTTC. Amino acids: CASSQGVAANYGYTF.

This clone was recorded a few times. The rearrangement links TRBV29-1 to TRBJ1-1; D may be TRBD1 (6 bases). V was shortened by 7 bases and J by 4 bases, with 16 bases between the two germline ends. Germline loops: CDR1 SQVTM, CDR2 ANQGSEA. The CDR3 is 13 amino acids. CDR3 bases: TGCAGCGCGAGGCGGGGGGGCGTCACTGAAGCTTTCTTT. Protein sequence: CSARRGGVTEAFF.

The chain is built from TRBV30 and TRBJ1-2, with 7 positions matching TRBD1. Germline CDR1 reads GTSNPN; CDR2 reads SVGIG (reference sequence). The CDR3 extends over 13 amino acids. Trimming took 6 bases from V and 0 from J; bases not matched to a gene: 4. The CDR3 DNA reads TGTGCCTGTCCAACAGGGGCTAACTATGGCTACACCTTC. Translated: CACPTGANYGYTF.

The chain has TRBV12-5 and TRBJ1-2; 9 bases line up with TRBD1. CDR1 and CDR2 (germline): LGHNT, FRNRAP. Germline trimming cut 6 bases from V and 6 bases from J; bases unmatched to any gene: 17. This CDR3 has 17 amino acids. The CDR3 loop is CASGRGGQGLFLDGYTF. The CDR3 nucleotides are TGTGCTAGTGGACGGGGGGGACAGGGACTTTTTCTCGATGGCTACACCTTC.

The chain employs TRBV7-2 and TRBJ2-7; D may be TRBD2 (6 bases). Trimming removed 5 bases at V and 4 bases at J, with 9 bases between. From germline, CDR1 is SGHTA and CDR2 FQGNSA. This CDR3 has 12 residues. The DNA for the CDR3 is TGTGCCAGCAGCGGTGGGGGGTACGAGCAGTACTTC. Protein: CASSGGGYEQYF.

The chain combines TRBV9 with TRBJ1-2, with 7 positions matching TRBD1. Germline values: CDR1 SGDLS, CDR2 YYNGEE. The CDR3 runs to 14 residues. J was trimmed by 8 bases and V by 4 bases; bases with no gene match: 11. CDR3 nucleotide sequence: TGTGCCAGCAGCCCAGAGGCAGGGGGAGGCGGCTACACCTTC. As protein: CASSPEAGGGGYTF.

The CDR3 sequence: CASSLVATSGISTDTQYF. DNA of the CDR3: TGTGCCAGCAGCTTGGTCGCGACTAGCGGGATTAGCACAGATACGCAGTATTTT. This chain connects TRBV5-8 to TRBJ2-3, with 11 bases identical to TRBD2. The germline V gene has CDR1 SGHTS and CDR2 YDEGEE. This CDR3 is built from 18 residues. The V and J ends lost 0 bases and 0 bases, in that order; junction bases with no gene match: 6. Using reference TRBV5-8 and TRBJ2-3 for the parts outside the CDR3, the full variable domain is EAGVTQSPTHLIKTRGQQATLRCSPISGHTSVYWYQQALGLGLQFLLWYDEGEERNRGNFPPRFSGRQFPNYSSELNVNALELEDSALYLCASSLVATSGISTDTQYFGPGTRLTVL.

The chain employs TRBV7-9 and TRBJ1-5; D is unresolved. V was clipped by 5 bases and J by 0 bases, with 17 bases between them. The CDR3 extends over 17 amino acids. Germline CDR1 and CDR2: SEHNR and FQNEAQ (reference sequence). CDR3 sequence: CASSPLPRTDSNQPQHF. The CDR3, as DNA: TGTGCCAGCAGCCCCCTTCCGAGGACTGATAGCAATCAGCCCCAGCATTTT.

The chain recombines TRBV30 with TRBJ1-2, with D maybe TRBD1 (5 bases). This CDR3 contains 11 residues. Deletions cut 8 bases from V and 2 bases from J, with 9 bases between. Germline V gene data show CDR1 as GTSNPN and CDR2 as SVGIG (reference sequence). This chain's CDR3 is CARGLNYGYTF. CDR3 coding DNA: TGTGCCAGGGGCCTCAACTATGGCTACACCTTC.

In its sample, this clone was seen once. The chain is built from TRBV2 and TRBJ1-2; no clear D. V was clipped by 0 bases and J by 2 bases, with 16 bases between them. Per the germline V gene, CDR1 is SNHLY and CDR2 is FYNNEI. This CDR3 contains 17 residues. The CDR3 DNA is TGTGCCAGCAGTGAAGCGCTTTGGGCGGGAGAAAACTATGGCTACACCTTC. Translating it yields CASSEALWAGENYGYTF.

The chain joins TRBV28 to TRBJ1-6, with a possible D match to TRBD1 (6 bases). The CDR3 extends over 14 amino acids. Trimming removed 5 bases from V and 14 bases from J, with 19 bases in between. CDR1 and CDR2 (germline): MDHEN, SYDVKM. CDR3 residues: CASSTGGRGFTLHF. For the CDR3, the DNA is TGTGCCAGCAGTACCGGGGGGCGGGGATTCACCCTCCACTTT.